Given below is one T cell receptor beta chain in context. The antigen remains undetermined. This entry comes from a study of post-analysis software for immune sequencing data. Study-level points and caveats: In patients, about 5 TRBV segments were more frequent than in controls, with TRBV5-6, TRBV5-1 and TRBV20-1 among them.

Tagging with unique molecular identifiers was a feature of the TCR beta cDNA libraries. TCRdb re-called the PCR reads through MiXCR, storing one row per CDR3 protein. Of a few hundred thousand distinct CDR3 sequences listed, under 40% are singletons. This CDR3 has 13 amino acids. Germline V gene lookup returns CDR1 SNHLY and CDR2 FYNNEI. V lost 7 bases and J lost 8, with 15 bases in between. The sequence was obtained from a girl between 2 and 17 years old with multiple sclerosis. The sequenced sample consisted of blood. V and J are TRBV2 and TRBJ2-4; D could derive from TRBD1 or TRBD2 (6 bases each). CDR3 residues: CASKVGGMDIQYF. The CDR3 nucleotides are TGTGCCAGCAAGGTGGGGGGCATGGACATTCAGTACTTC. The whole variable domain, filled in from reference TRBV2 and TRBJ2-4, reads EPEVTQTPSHQVTQMGQEVILRCVPISNHLYFYWYRQILGQKVEFLVSFYNNEISEKSEIFDDQFSVERPDGSNFTLKIRSTKLEDSAMYFCASKVGGMDIQYFGAGTRLSVL.